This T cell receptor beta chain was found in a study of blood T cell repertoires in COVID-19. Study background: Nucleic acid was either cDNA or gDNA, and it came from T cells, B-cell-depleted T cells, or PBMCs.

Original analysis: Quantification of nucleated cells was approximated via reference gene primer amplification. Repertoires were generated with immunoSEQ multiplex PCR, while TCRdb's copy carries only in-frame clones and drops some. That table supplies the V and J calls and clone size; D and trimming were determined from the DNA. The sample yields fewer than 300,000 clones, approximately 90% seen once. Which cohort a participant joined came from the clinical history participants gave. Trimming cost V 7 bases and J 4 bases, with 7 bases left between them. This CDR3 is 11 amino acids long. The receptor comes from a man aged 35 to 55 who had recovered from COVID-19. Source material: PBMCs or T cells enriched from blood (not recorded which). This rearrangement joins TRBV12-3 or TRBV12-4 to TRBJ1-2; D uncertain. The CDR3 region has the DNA TGTGCCAGCACCGCCGGCTATGGCTACACCTTC. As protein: CASTAGYGYTF.